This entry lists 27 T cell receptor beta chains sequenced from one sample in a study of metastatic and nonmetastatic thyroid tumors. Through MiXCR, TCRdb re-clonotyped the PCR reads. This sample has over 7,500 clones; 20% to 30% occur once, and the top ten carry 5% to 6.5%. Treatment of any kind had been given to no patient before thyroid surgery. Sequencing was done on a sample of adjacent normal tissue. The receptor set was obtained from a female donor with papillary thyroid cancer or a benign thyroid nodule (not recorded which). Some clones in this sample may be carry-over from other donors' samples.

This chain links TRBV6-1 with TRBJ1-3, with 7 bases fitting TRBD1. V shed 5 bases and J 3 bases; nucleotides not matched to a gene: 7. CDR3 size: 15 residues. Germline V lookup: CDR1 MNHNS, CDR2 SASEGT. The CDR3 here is CASSHGRGLGNTIYF. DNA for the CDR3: TGTGCCAGCAGTCATGGGAGGGGGCTTGGAAACACCATATATTTT.

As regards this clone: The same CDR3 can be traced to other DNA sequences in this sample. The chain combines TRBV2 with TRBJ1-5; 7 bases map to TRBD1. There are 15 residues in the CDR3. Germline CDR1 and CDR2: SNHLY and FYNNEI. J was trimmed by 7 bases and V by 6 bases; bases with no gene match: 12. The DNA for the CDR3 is TGTGCCAGCAGCCCCCAGCGGGCAGGGGGACAGCCCCAGCATTTT. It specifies CASSPQRAGGQPQHF.

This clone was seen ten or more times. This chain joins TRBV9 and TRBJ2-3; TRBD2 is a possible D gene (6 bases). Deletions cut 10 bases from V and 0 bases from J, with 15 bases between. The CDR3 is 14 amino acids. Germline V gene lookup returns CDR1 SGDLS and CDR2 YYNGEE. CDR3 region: CASGEAGSTDTQYF. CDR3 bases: TGTGCCTCTGGGGAAGCGGGCAGCACAGATACGCAGTATTTT.

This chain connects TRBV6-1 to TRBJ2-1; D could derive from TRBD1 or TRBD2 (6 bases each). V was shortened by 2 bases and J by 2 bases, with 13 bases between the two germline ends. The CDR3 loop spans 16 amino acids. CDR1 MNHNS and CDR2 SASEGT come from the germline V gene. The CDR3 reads CASSERGGGTYNEQFF. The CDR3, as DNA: TGTGCCAGCAGTGAAAGAGGAGGGGGAACCTACAATGAGCAGTTCTTC.

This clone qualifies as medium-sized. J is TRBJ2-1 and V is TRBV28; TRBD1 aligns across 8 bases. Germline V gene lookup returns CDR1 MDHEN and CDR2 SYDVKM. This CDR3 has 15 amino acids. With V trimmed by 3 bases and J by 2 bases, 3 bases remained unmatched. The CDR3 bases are TGTGCCAGCAGTTTGAGGACAGGGCCCTACAATGAGCAGTTCTTC. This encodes CASSLRTGPYNEQFF.

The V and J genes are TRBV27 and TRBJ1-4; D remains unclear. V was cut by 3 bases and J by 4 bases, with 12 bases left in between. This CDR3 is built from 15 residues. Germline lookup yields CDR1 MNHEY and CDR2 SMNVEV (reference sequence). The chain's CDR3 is CASSFLGAINEKLFF. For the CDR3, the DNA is TGTGCCAGCAGTTTTTTGGGCGCCATTAATGAAAAACTGTTTTTT.

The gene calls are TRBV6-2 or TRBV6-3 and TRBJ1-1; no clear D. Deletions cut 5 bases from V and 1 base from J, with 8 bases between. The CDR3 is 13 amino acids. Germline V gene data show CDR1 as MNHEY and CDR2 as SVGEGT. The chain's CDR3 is CASSNTENTEAFF. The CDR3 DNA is TGTGCCAGCAGTAATACAGAGAACACTGAAGCTTTCTTT.

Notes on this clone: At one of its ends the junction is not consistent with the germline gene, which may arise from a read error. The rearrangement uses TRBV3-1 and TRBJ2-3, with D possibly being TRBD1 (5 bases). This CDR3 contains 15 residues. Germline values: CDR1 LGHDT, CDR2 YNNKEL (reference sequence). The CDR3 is CAGSRLGVSTDTQCF. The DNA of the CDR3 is TGTGCCGGCAGCCGGTTAGGGGTAAGCACGGATACGCAGTGTTTT.

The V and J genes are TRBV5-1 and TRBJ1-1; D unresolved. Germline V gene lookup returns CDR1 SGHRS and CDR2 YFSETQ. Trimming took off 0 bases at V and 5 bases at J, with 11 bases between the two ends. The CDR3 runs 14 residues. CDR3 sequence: CASSLGTVWTEAFF. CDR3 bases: TGCGCCAGCAGCTTGGGAACGGTTTGGACTGAAGCTTTCTTT.

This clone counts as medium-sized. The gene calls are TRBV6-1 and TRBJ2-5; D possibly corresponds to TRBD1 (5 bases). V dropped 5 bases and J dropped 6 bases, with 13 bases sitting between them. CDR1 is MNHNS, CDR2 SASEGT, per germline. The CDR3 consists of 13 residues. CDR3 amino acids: CASSKTDSQTQYF. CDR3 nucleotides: TGTGCCAGCAGTAAAACAGACAGCCAGACCCAGTACTTC.

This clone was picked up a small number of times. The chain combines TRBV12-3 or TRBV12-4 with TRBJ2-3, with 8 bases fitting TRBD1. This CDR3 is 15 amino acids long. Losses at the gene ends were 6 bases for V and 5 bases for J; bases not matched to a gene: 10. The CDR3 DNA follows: TGTGCCAGCAGCCCAACAGACAGGGGTGGAGATACGCAGTATTTT. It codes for CASSPTDRGGDTQYF.

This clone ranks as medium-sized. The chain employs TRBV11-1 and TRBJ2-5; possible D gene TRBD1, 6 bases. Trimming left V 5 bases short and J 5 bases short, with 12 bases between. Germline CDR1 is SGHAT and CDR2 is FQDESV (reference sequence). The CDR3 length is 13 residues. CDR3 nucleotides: TGTGCCAGCAGCCCGGGACATTGGGAGACCCAGTACTTC. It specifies CASSPGHWETQYF.

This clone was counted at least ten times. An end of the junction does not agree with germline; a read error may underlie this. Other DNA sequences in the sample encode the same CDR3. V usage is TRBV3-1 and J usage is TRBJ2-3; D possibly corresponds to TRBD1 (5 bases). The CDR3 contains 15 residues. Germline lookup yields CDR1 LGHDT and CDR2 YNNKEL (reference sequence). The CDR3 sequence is CASSRLGVSTDTQYF. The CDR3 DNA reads TGTGCCAGCAGCCGGTTAGGGGTAAGCACGGATACGCAGTATTTT.

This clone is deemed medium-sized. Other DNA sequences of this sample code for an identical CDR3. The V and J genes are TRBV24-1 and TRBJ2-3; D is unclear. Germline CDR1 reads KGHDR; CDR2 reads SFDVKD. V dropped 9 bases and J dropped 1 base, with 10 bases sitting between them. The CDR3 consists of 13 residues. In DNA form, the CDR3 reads TGTGCCACCTGTCCCCGGGGCACAGATACGCAGTATTTT. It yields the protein CATCPRGTDTQYF.

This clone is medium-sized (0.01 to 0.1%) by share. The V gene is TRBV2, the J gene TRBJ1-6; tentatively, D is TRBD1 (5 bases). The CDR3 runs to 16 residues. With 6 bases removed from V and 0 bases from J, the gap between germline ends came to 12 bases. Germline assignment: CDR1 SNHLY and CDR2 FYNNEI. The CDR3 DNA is TGTGCCAGCAGGGCGGACAAGAGCTCCTATAATTCACCCCTCCACTTT. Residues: CASRADKSSYNSPLHF.

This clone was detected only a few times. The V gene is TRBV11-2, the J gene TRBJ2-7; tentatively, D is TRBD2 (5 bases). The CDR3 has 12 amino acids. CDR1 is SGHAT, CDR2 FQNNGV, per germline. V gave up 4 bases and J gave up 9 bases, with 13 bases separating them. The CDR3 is CASSSEGFRQYF. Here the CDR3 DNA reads TGTGCCAGCAGCTCCGAGGGCTTTAGGCAGTACTTC.

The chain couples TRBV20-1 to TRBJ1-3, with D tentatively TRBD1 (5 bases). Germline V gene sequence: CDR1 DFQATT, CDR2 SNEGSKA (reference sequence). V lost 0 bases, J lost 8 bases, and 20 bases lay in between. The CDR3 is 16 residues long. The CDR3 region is CSARDGGSVGGHTIYF. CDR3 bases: TGCAGTGCTAGAGATGGGGGTAGTGTCGGAGGGCACACCATATATTTT.

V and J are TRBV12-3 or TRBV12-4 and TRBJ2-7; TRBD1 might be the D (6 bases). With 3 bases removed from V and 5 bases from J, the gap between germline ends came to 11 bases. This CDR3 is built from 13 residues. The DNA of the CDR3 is TGTGCCAGCAGTTTCCTCAGGGGCGACGAGCAGTACTTC. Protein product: CASSFLRGDEQYF.

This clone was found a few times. Written as DNA, the CDR3 is TGTGCCAGCAGTGCTACTGGATTTGCTTATAATTCACCCCTCCACTTT. Amino acid sequence: CASSATGFAYNSPLHF. The V and J genes are TRBV6-1 and TRBJ1-6; no definite D call. V lost 4 bases, J lost 4 bases, and 14 bases lay in between. Germline CDR1 and CDR2: MNHNS and SASEGT. The CDR3 has 16 amino acids.

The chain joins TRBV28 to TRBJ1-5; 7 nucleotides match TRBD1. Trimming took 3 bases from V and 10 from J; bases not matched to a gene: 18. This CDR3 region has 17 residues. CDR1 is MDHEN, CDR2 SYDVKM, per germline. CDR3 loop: CASSFLLGGGLFPPQHF. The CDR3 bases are TGTGCCAGCAGTTTTCTCCTGGGAGGGGGCTTGTTTCCTCCCCAGCATTTT. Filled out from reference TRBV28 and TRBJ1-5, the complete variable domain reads DVKVTQSSRYLVKRTGEKVFLECVQDMDHENMFWYRQDPGLGLRLIYFSYDVKMKEKGDIPEGYSVSREKKERFSLILESASTNQTSMYLCASSFLLGGGLFPPQHFGDGTRLSIL.

The CDR3 is CASGTANTEAFF. The CDR3 DNA reads as TGTGCCAGCGGGACCGCGAACACTGAAGCTTTCTTT. The chain recombines TRBV6-1 with TRBJ1-1; a possible D gene is TRBD1 (5 bases). The CDR3 covers 12 residues. Trimming took off 8 bases at V and 1 base at J, with 8 bases between the two ends. Germline V gives CDR1 MNHNS, CDR2 SASEGT.

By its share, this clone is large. CDR3 sequence (DNA): TGTGCCAGCAGTGGAATTGACGAGCAGTACTTC. It translates to CASSGIDEQYF. This chain links TRBV27 with TRBJ2-7; D unclear. Trimming stripped 5 bases from V and 5 bases from J, with 7 bases between. Germline V lookup: CDR1 MNHEY, CDR2 SMNVEV (reference sequence). The CDR3 covers 11 residues.

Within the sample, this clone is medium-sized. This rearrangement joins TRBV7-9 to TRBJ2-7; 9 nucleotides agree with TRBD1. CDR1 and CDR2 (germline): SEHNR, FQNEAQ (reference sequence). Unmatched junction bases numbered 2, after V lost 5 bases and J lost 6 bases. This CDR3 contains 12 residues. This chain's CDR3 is CASSMGQGEQYF. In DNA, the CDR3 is TGTGCCAGCAGCATGGGACAGGGCGAGCAGTACTTC.

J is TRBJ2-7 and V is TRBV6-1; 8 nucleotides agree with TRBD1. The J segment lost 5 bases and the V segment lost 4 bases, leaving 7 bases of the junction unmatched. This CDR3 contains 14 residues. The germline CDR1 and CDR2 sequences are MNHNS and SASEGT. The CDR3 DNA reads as TGTGCCAGCAGTGTAAGGACAGGGTACAACGAGCAGTACTTC. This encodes CASSVRTGYNEQYF.

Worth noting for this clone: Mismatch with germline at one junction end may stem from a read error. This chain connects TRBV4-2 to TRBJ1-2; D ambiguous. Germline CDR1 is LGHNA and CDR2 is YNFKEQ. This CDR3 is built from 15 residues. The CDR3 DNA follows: TGTGCCAGCAGCCAAGATGTCTCGCCTCGATATGGCGACACCTTC. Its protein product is CASSQDVSPRYGDTF.

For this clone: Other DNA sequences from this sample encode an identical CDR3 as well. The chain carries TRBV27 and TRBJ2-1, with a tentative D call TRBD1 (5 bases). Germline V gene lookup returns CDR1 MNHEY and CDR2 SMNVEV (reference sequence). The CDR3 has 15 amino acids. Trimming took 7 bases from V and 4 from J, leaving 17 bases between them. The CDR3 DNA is TGTGCCAGCAAGAACATGGGGCGTACTTACAATGAGCAGTTCTTC. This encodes CASKNMGRTYNEQFF.

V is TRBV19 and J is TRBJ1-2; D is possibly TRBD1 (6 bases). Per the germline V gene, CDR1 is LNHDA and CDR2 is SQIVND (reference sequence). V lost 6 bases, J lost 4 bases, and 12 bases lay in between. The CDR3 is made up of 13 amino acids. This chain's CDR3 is CASSRQETYGYTF. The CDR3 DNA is TGTGCCAGTAGCCGACAGGAGACCTATGGCTACACCTTC.